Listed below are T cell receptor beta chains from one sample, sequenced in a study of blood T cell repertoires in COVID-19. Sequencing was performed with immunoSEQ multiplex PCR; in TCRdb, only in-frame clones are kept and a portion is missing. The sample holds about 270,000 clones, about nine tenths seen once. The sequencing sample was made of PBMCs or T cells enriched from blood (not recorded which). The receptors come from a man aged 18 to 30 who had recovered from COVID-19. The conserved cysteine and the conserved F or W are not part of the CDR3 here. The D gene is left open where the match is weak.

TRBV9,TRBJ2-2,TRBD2,ASSVTSGLTTGELF
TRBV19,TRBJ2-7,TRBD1,ASGQGNEQY
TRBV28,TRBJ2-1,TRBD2,ASTLSGSVPYNEQF
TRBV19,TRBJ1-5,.,ASSIDGAQPQH
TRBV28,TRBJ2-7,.,ASSFQGGREQY
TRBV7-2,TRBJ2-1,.,ASSLNRGYNEQF
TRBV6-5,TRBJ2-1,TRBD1,ASSTGARSYNEQF
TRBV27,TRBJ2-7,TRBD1,ASSLQGANYEQY
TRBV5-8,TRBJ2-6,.,ASSRIGSGANVLT
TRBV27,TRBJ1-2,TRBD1,ASSWDRVGYGYT
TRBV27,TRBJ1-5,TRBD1,ASSPGTGRHPQH